These 32 T cell receptor beta chains were sequenced from one sample in a study of cytomegalovirus exposure and HLA in healthy donors. Primers included in the PCR were 60 Vbeta and 13 Jbeta primers. Clones were sequenced by immunoSEQ multiplex PCR, and TCRdb holds only the in-frame ones, with some missing. The table records roughly 150,000 clones, roughly 70% of them present only once. The sequenced sample consisted of PBMCs. The receptors stem from a male donor in good health and CMV-seronegative.

The chain links TRBV6-6 to TRBJ2-7, with TRBD2 matching 12 bases. V lost 5 bases and J lost 0; bases outside the gene matches: 2. Germline V lookup: CDR1 MNHNY, CDR2 SVGAGI (reference sequence). The CDR3 contains 15 residues. CDR3 nucleotides: TGTGCCAGCAGTACGACTAGCGGGAGCTCCTACGAGCAGTACTTC. Residues: CASSTTSGSSYEQYF.

This clone was seen more than once but under ten times. The genes are TRBV28 and TRBJ1-5, with D possibly being TRBD1 (5 bases). The length of the CDR3 is 12 residues. CDR1 is MDHEN and CDR2 is SYDVKM in the germline V gene. V shed 6 bases and J shed 7 bases, with 10 bases lying between them. The DNA for the CDR3 is TGTGCCAGCAGCCAGGGTGGCCAGCCCCAGCATTTT. Protein: CASSQGGQPQHF.

This sequence joins TRBV28 and TRBJ2-1, with 9 positions matching TRBD1. CDR1 is MDHEN and CDR2 is SYDVKM in the germline V gene. This CDR3 region has 11 residues. V gave up 8 bases and J gave up 14 bases; unmatched junction bases: 7. CDR3 sequence reads: CASGPRDREFF. CDR3 DNA: TGTGCCAGCGGGCCTCGGGACAGGGAGTTCTTC.

The V call is TRBV28, the J call TRBJ2-7, with 8 bases matching TRBD2. The V segment lost 6 bases and the J segment 5 bases; nucleotides outside the gene matches: 9. Germline V CDR1 and CDR2: MDHEN, SYDVKM. CDR3 length equals 14 residues. The CDR3 region has the DNA TGTGCCAGCAGGCCGCCGGGACTAGGGAACGAGCAGTACTTC. It is translated as CASRPPGLGNEQYF. Combining the CDR3 with reference TRBV28 and TRBJ2-7 gives the whole variable domain DVKVTQSSRYLVKRTGEKVFLECVQDMDHENMFWYRQDPGLGLRLIYFSYDVKMKEKGDIPEGYSVSREKKERFSLILESASTNQTSMYLCASRPPGLGNEQYFGPGTRLTVT.

This clone came up a few times. This sequence joins TRBV27 and TRBJ2-1; 7 nucleotides match TRBD1. The CDR3 is 15 residues long. CDR1 is MNHEY, CDR2 SMNVEV, per germline (reference sequence). J gave up 4 bases and V 6 bases, and 9 bases lay outside the gene matches. CDR3 nucleotide sequence: TGTGCCAGCAGGGCCGGGACAGCTTTTTACAATGAGCAGTTCTTC. Translation: CASRAGTAFYNEQFF.

V gene TRBV11-3 combines with J gene TRBJ2-7; possibly TRBD2 for D (6 bases). V lost 0 bases, J lost 6 bases, and 9 bases lay in between. The CDR3 runs 13 residues. Germline V gene lookup returns CDR1 SGHNT and CDR2 YENEEA. The DNA for the CDR3 is TGTGCCAGCAGCTTAGATGAGACTAGCGAGCAGTACTTC. Its translation: CASSLDETSEQYF.

The gene calls are TRBV19 and TRBJ2-1; 11 bases line up with TRBD2. V shed 6 bases and J 3 bases; nucleotides not matched to a gene: 7. Germline CDR1 reads LNHDA; CDR2 reads SQIVND (reference sequence). CDR3 length: 16 residues. The CDR3 nucleotides are TGTGCCAGTAGCCTTCTAGCGGGAGGCTACTACAATGAGCAGTTCTTC. It yields the protein CASSLLAGGYYNEQFF.

The genes are TRBV5-6 and TRBJ1-2; 9 bases fit TRBD1. The CDR3 runs to 15 residues. Germline values: CDR1 SGHDT, CDR2 YYEEEE. J was trimmed by 4 bases and V by 0 bases; bases with no gene match: 4. The CDR3, as DNA: TGTGCCAGCAGCTTGGCCCCGGGACAGGGCTATGGCTACACCTTC. It specifies CASSLAPGQGYGYTF.

There are a few counts of this clone. The J gene is TRBJ2-5, the V gene TRBV7-9, with a tentative D call TRBD2 (6 bases). The CDR3 runs 14 residues. The V end lost 2 bases, the J end lost 2 bases, and 9 bases lay between the germline ends. CDR1 and CDR2 from the germline V gene are SEHNR and FQNEAQ (reference sequence). DNA for the CDR3: TGTGCCAGCAGCTTACAGGGAGGACAAGAGACCCAGTACTTC. It is translated as CASSLQGGQETQYF.

The chain is built from TRBV2 and TRBJ2-7; D not certain. The CDR3 extends over 13 amino acids. The germline gives CDR1 SNHLY, CDR2 FYNNEI. The ends were cut back, 5 bases at V and 9 bases at J, with 17 bases in the middle. In DNA form, the CDR3 reads TGTGCCAGCAGTAGTGGGCAGTTGGGTGTGCAGTACTTC. It yields the protein CASSSGQLGVQYF. Full variable domain (rest looked up from reference TRBV2 and TRBJ2-7): EPEVTQTPSHQVTQMGQEVILRCVPISNHLYFYWYRQILGQKVEFLVSFYNNEISEKSEIFDDQFSVERPDGSNFTLKIRSTKLEDSAMYFCASSSGQLGVQYFGPGTRLTVT.

The chain couples TRBV6-6 to TRBJ1-2; the D gene is possibly TRBD1 (5 bases). This CDR3 has 16 residues. The V and J ends lost 2 bases and 2 bases respectively, with 15 bases between them. CDR1 is MNHNY, CDR2 SVGAGI, per germline (reference sequence). CDR3 region: CASSYPDSYLNYGYTF. The CDR3 DNA sequence: TGTGCCAGCAGTTACCCTGACAGCTACCTCAACTATGGCTACACCTTC.

This chain uses TRBV5-8 with TRBJ2-2; TRBD1 matches 7 bases. The V and J ends lost 4 bases and 0 bases, in that order; junction bases with no gene match: 6. This CDR3 has 16 residues. Germline V gives CDR1 SGHTS, CDR2 YDEGEE. The CDR3 loop reads CASSLGTAPNTGELFF. The DNA for the CDR3 is TGTGCCAGCAGCCTTGGGACAGCTCCGAACACCGGGGAGCTGTTTTTT.

The chain is built from TRBV5-1 and TRBJ1-4; D is uncertain. The germline CDR1 and CDR2 sequences are SGHRS and YFSETQ. Trimming removed 0 bases at V and 1 base at J, with 4 bases between. The CDR3 consists of 14 residues. This CDR3 reads CASSLGQTNEKLFF. The CDR3 DNA follows: TGCGCCAGCAGCTTGGGGCAAACTAATGAAAAACTGTTTTTT. The full variable domain, completed using reference TRBV5-1 and TRBJ1-4, is KAGVTQTPRYLIKTRGQQVTLSCSPISGHRSVSWYQQTPGQGLQFLFEYFSETQRNKGNFPGRFSGRQFSNSRSEMNVSTLELGDSALYLCASSLGQTNEKLFFGSGTQLSVL.

This chain connects TRBV28 to TRBJ2-2; 7 bases are shared with TRBD1. This CDR3 has 18 amino acids. J lost 3 bases, V lost 0 bases, and 10 bases had no gene match. CDR1 and CDR2 (germline): MDHEN, SYDVKM. The CDR3: CASSLWGQGEFDTGELFF. DNA of the CDR3: TGTGCCAGCAGTTTATGGGGGCAGGGGGAGTTTGACACCGGGGAGCTGTTTTTT.

The gene calls are TRBV6-5 and TRBJ2-2; TRBD1 is a possible D gene (6 bases). Deletions cut 2 bases from V and 3 bases from J, with 13 bases between. This CDR3 region has 16 residues. CDR1 is MNHEY, CDR2 SVGAGI, per germline. CDR3 sequence: CASSYPSGAYTGELFF. The CDR3 bases are TGTGCCAGCAGTTACCCTTCAGGGGCCTACACCGGGGAGCTGTTTTTT.

The rearrangement uses TRBV27 and TRBJ2-3; 9 nucleotides match TRBD2. Trimming at V came to 2 bases and at J to 1 base, leaving 4 bases not matched to a gene. This CDR3 contains 16 residues. Germline V gene sequence: CDR1 MNHEY, CDR2 SMNVEV (reference sequence). The CDR3 region is CASSLRAGGRTDTQYF. The CDR3 bases are TGTGCCAGCAGTTTAAGAGCGGGGGGTCGCACAGATACGCAGTATTTT.

This rearrangement joins TRBV15 to TRBJ1-5; TRBD1 matches at 8 bases. Germline-derived CDR1 and CDR2 are LNHNV and YYDKDF (reference sequence). This CDR3 comprises 17 residues. Trimming at V came to 1 base and at J to 1 base, leaving 6 bases not matched to a gene. Here the CDR3 reads CATSRGSGQGSNQPQHF. The CDR3 bases are TGTGCCACCAGCAGAGGCTCCGGACAGGGCAGCAATCAGCCCCAGCATTTT.

The V call is TRBV15, the J call TRBJ2-7, with a possible D match to TRBD1 (5 bases). Germline loops: CDR1 LNHNV, CDR2 YYDKDF (reference sequence). V was clipped by 1 base and J by 3 bases, with 10 bases between them. This CDR3 comprises 14 residues. The CDR3 is CATSRAPQGYEQYF. The DNA for the CDR3 is TGTGCCACCAGCAGAGCCCCGCAGGGCTACGAGCAGTACTTC.

In this sample, this clone turned up a few times. The genes are TRBV18 and TRBJ1-3, with 7 positions matching TRBD1. V shed 5 bases, J shed 0 bases, and the junction held 7 bases outside the gene matches. The germline CDR1 and CDR2 sequences are KGHSH and LQKENI. The CDR3 totals 16 residues. DNA for the CDR3: TGTGCCAGCTCATCGGGACAGCCTAACTCTGGAAACACCATATATTTT. Translated, it gives CASSSGQPNSGNTIYF.

The chain carries TRBV4-2 and TRBJ2-5, with 11 bases lining up with TRBD2. With V trimmed by 1 base and J by 4 bases, 5 bases remained unmatched. Germline CDR1 and CDR2: LGHNA and YNFKEQ. CDR3 length equals 16 residues. CDR3 bases: TGTGCCAGCAGCCAAGGTACTAGCGGGAGAGGAGAGACCCAGTACTTC. It encodes CASSQGTSGRGETQYF.

The rearrangement joins TRBV19 to TRBJ2-7; 9 bases fit TRBD2. The germline V gene encodes CDR1 LNHDA and CDR2 SQIVND (reference sequence). With V trimmed by 5 bases and J by 7 bases, 12 bases remained unmatched. The CDR3 extends over 15 amino acids. This chain's CDR3 is CASSRFGGRAEEQYF. DNA for the CDR3: TGTGCCAGTAGTCGTTTCGGCGGGAGGGCTGAAGAGCAGTACTTC.

A few counts support this clone. V usage is TRBV6-1 and J usage is TRBJ2-3, with TRBD2 matching over 14 bases. CDR1 MNHNS and CDR2 SASEGT come from the germline V gene. This CDR3 is built from 18 residues. J gave up 4 bases and V 4 bases, and 10 bases lay outside the gene matches. CDR3 region: CASSAGTSGGQGADTQYF. CDR3 sequence (DNA): TGTGCCAGCAGTGCCGGGACTAGCGGGGGCCAGGGTGCAGATACGCAGTATTTT.

V usage is TRBV9 and J usage is TRBJ2-6; possibly TRBD2 for D (5 bases). Germline V CDR1 and CDR2: SGDLS, YYNGEE. The CDR3 is made up of 15 amino acids. Trimming removed 2 bases from V and 1 base from J, with 7 bases in between. As DNA, the CDR3 is TGTGCCAGCAGCGTGTCGGGGTCTGGGGCCAACGTCCTGACTTTC. It encodes CASSVSGSGANVLTF.

In its sample, this clone was seen once. The genes are TRBV5-1 and TRBJ2-3; TRBD1 might be the D (5 bases). CDR1 is SGHRS and CDR2 is YFSETQ in the germline V gene. The CDR3 loop spans 15 amino acids. The ends were cut back, 0 bases at V and 5 bases at J, with 13 bases in the middle. CDR3 DNA: TGCGCCAGCAGCTTGGCAAGCTCAGGGTTAGATACGCAGTATTTT. It specifies CASSLASSGLDTQYF. Using reference TRBV5-1 and TRBJ2-3 for the parts outside the CDR3, the full variable domain is KAGVTQTPRYLIKTRGQQVTLSCSPISGHRSVSWYQQTPGQGLQFLFEYFSETQRNKGNFPGRFSGRQFSNSRSEMNVSTLELGDSALYLCASSLASSGLDTQYFGPGTRLTVL.

The chain employs TRBV7-9 and TRBJ2-5, with 9 nucleotides matching TRBD2. Looked up from germline, CDR1 is SEHNR and CDR2 is FQNEAQ (reference sequence). V was pared by 4 bases and J by 5 bases, with 14 bases of the junction left unmatched. This CDR3 comprises 17 residues. The chain's CDR3 is CASSSGTISGSGETQYF. Here the CDR3 DNA reads TGTGCCAGCAGCTCCGGGACCATTAGCGGGAGTGGGGAGACCCAGTACTTC.

This chain connects TRBV29-1 to TRBJ2-1; TRBD2 agrees at 8 bases. J was trimmed by 10 bases and V by 3 bases; bases with no gene match: 8. The CDR3 spans 13 residues. The germline V gene has CDR1 SQVTM and CDR2 ANQGSEA. CDR3 region: CSVERGVKEEQFF. CDR3 in DNA: TGCAGCGTTGAGCGGGGGGTGAAGGAAGAGCAGTTCTTC.

The rearrangement links TRBV6-5 to TRBJ2-7, with 11 positions matching TRBD1. Losses at the gene ends were 2 bases for V and 6 bases for J; bases not matched to a gene: 3. Germline CDR1 MNHEY, CDR2 SVGAGI. The CDR3 totals 14 residues. Here the CDR3 DNA reads TGTGCCAGCAGTTACGGACAGGGGGCAGGCGAGCAGTACTTC. As protein: CASSYGQGAGEQYF.

The chain couples TRBV5-3 to TRBJ2-5; the match to TRBD2 covers 8 bases. TRBV5-3 qualifies as an ORF whose function is uncertain. V shed 4 bases, J shed 4 bases, and the junction held 9 bases outside the gene matches. The CDR3 is made up of 15 amino acids. The DNA for the CDR3 is TGTGCCAGAAGCCCACCGGGACTAGTAAGAGAGACCCAGTACTTC. It translates to CARSPPGLVRETQYF.

V usage is TRBV28 and J usage is TRBJ2-3; 11 bases are a match to TRBD2. The germline V gene has CDR1 MDHEN and CDR2 SYDVKM. The CDR3 contains 14 residues. J was trimmed by 1 base and V by 8 bases; bases with no gene match: 2. The CDR3 loop is CASGTSGRTDTQYF. CDR3 nucleotide sequence: TGTGCCAGCGGGACTAGCGGTCGCACAGATACGCAGTATTTT.

In DNA form, the CDR3 reads TGTGCCAGCAGCCCCCGTGGAGGGACAGATACGCAGTATTTT. Encoded protein: CASSPRGGTDTQYF. The chain links TRBV11-2 to TRBJ2-3; a weak D match, TRBD2 (6 bases). The CDR3 extends over 14 amino acids. V was cut by 5 bases and J by 3 bases, with 12 bases left in between. CDR1 is SGHAT and CDR2 is FQNNGV in the germline V gene.

V is TRBV11-3 and J is TRBJ2-2, with 8 bases matching TRBD1. The length of the CDR3 is 16 residues. Germline V CDR1 and CDR2: SGHNT, YENEEA. Trimming removed 1 base from V and 5 bases from J; junction bases left unmatched: 6. This CDR3 reads CASSLARTGWTGELFF. CDR3 nucleotide sequence: TGTGCCAGCAGCTTAGCCAGGACAGGGTGGACCGGGGAGCTGTTTTTT.

The chain combines TRBV6-5 with TRBJ1-5, with 7 bases that match TRBD1. V trimming: 6 bases; J trimming: 6 bases; junction bases outside the gene matches: 11. CDR1 MNHEY and CDR2 SVGAGI come from the germline V gene. This CDR3 has 15 amino acids. CDR3 bases: TGTGCCAGCAGGACAGGGTCCCTCCGGAGTCAGCCCCAGCATTTT. Encoded protein: CASRTGSLRSQPQHF.